The source of this T cell receptor (beta chain) is a study of shared clonotypes between healthy human individuals. Study context: Contributing individuals were two females and a few males aged 18 to 49.

Using immunoSEQ multiplex PCR, the repertoire was profiled, and TCRdb retains in-frame clones only, with some absent. This repertoire shows 550,000 to 650,000 clones, roughly 95% found once; its top ten account for 0.11%. Terminally differentiated effector memory CD45RA+ cells were left out of the naive CD8 fraction, which was CD45RO-negative and positively selected for CCR7. Within Nashville, Tennessee resided all donors, each a Caucasian adult. This clone was seen only a few times. Its antigen remains unknown. Other DNA sequences from this sample encode an identical CDR3 as well. Study conclusions and caveats: Rarefaction showed that sequencing of sorted subsets was incomplete (despite large depth).

This sequence was found in a young woman in good health. Source material: naive CD8+ T cells sorted from blood.

The CDR3 region is CASSFGQTYEQYF. Written as DNA, the CDR3 is TGCGCCAGCAGTTTTGGACAGACCTACGAGCAGTACTTC. V gene TRBV5-1 combines with J gene TRBJ2-7, with D perhaps TRBD1 (6 bases). V gave up 5 bases and J gave up 2 bases, with 11 bases separating them. This CDR3 spans 13 amino acids. Per germline, CDR1 SGHRS and CDR2 YFSETQ. The full variable domain, with the rest looked up from reference TRBV5-1 and TRBJ2-7, is KAGVTQTPRYLIKTRGQQVTLSCSPISGHRSVSWYQQTPGQGLQFLFEYFSETQRNKGNFPGRFSGRQFSNSRSEMNVSTLELGDSALYLCASSFGQTYEQYFGPGTRLTVT.